A selection of T cell receptor beta chains follows, all from one sample in a study of OX40 agonist ivuxolimab in advanced cancers. Produced via immunoSEQ multiplex PCR; TCRdb's table is partial and in-frame only. The sample includes roughly 60,000 clones, around 88% seen only once; the top ten take more than 2.5%. Sequences were derived from CD4+ or CD8+ T cells sorted from blood, sampled in a trial of the OX40 agonist ivuxolimab. The receptors were gathered from an adult with an advanced solid tumor such as melanoma, head and neck, liver or kidney cancer. Both conserved end residues are trimmed from each CDR3. The D gene is left open where the match is weak. Part of the rows lack a size; the others show once, few, many or a class for expanded clones.

>TRBV7-2|.|.
ASRLEGQRYGYT
>TRBV29-1|.|TRBD1
SVEAGGFGLYT
>TRBV4-2|.|TRBD1
ASSPGQVLYGYT
>TRBV6-5|.|.
ASRRASMNTEAF
>TRBV7-3|.|TRBD2
ASSLGLAGVNEQF
>TRBV6-6|.|.
ASSYSSNSNQPQH
>TRBV7-3|once|TRBD1
ATQLTGGPGNTIY
>TRBV7-2|.|.
ASSLVLSEPQF
>TRBV13|.|TRBD2
ASSFSSGDRRELF
>TRBV28|.|TRBD1
ASSSRDRGRKETQY